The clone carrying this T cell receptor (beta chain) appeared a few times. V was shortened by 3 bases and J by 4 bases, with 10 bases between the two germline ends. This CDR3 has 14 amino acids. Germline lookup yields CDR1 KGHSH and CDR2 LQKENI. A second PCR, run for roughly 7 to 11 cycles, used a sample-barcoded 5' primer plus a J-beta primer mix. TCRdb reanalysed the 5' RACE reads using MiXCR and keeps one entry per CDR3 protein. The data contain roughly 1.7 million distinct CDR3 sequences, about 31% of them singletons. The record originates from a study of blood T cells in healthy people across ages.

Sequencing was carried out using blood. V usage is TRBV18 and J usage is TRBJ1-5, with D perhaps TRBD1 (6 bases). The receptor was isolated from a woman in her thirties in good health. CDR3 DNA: TGTGCCAGCTCACCCCGGGACACTAATCAGCCCCAGCATTTT. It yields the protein CASSPRDTNQPQHF. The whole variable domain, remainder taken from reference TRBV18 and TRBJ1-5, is NAGVMQNPRHLVRRRGQEARLRCSPMKGHSHVYWYRQLPEEGLKFMVYLQKENIIDESGMPKERFSAEFPKEGPSILRIQQVVRGDSAAYFCASSPRDTNQPQHFGDGTRLSIL.